Shown below are 4 T cell receptor beta chains from a single sample sequenced in a study of human T cells and chemical hapten exposure. The starting material, unfractionated whole blood, was used for total RNA extraction. TCRdb itself ran the 5' RACE reads through MiXCR, one entry per CDR3 protein. The top ten hold 6.8% of the sample, which has over 70,000 distinct CDR3 sequences, around 15% seen once. The receptors here all came from a female donor in good health.

This clonotype was recorded many times. V is TRBV9 and J is TRBJ2-2; D is unclear. Germline CDR1 reads SGDLS; CDR2 reads YYNGEE. The CDR3 contains 13 residues. With 0 bases removed from V and 4 bases from J, the gap between germline ends came to 4 bases. The CDR3 bases are TGTGCCAGCAGCGTAGTTTCCACCGGGGAGCTGTTTTTT. This gives the protein CASSVVSTGELFF.

The rearrangement uses TRBV7-6 and TRBJ2-7; 12 bases are a match to TRBD2. The CDR3 totals 18 residues. Germline V lookup: CDR1 SGHVS, CDR2 FNYEAQ. Trimming removed 0 bases from V and 6 bases from J; junction bases left unmatched: 12. CDR3 nucleotides: TGTGCCAGCAGCTTAGCGTCGACTAGCGGGGGATCGGTGGGCGAGCAGTACTTC. Protein: CASSLASTSGGSVGEQYF.

This clonotype was seen ten or more times. This chain links TRBV11-2 with TRBJ1-1; TRBD1 is a possible D gene (5 bases). Trimming shortened V by 0 bases and J by 9 bases, and 11 bases separated the two germline ends. The CDR3 has 13 residues. CDR1 is SGHAT, CDR2 FQNNGV, per germline. Here the CDR3 DNA reads TGTGCCAGCAGCTTAGAAACCAGGGCTAAAGCTTTCTTT. Its translation: CASSLETRAKAFF. The full variable domain, with the rest looked up from reference TRBV11-2 and TRBJ1-1, is EAGVAQSPRYKIIEKRQSVAFWCNPISGHATLYWYQQILGQGPKLLIQFQNNGVVDDSQLPKDRFSAERLKGVDSTLKIQPAKLEDSAVYLCASSLETRAKAFFGQGTRLTVV.

The genes are TRBV28 and TRBJ2-3; 7 bases line up with TRBD2. The junction had 5 bases not matched to a gene; V was cut back by 0 bases and J by 5 bases. Germline assignment: CDR1 MDHEN and CDR2 SYDVKM. CDR3 size: 15 residues. Here the CDR3 reads CASSLWGGQGDTQYF. For the CDR3, the DNA is TGTGCCAGCAGTTTATGGGGAGGGCAGGGAGATACGCAGTATTTT.